A selection of T cell receptor beta chains follows, all from one sample in a study of OX40 agonist ivuxolimab in advanced cancers. Libraries were prepared by immunoSEQ multiplex PCR; TCRdb keeps only in-frame clonotypes and omits some of them. The sample has about 38,000 clones; about 80% are singletons. The specimen comprised CD4+ or CD8+ T cells sorted from blood, sampled in a trial of the OX40 agonist ivuxolimab. The receptors were gathered from an adult with an advanced solid tumor such as melanoma, head and neck, liver or kidney cancer. Both conserved end residues are part of each CDR3. A D gene is named only where the DNA matches it firmly. Size values are once, few and many counts, or a class for expanded clones, and some rows have none.

v_call	d_call	clone_size	j_call	cdr3_aa	cdr3_nt
TRBV29-1	TRBD2	-	TRBJ2-7	CSVERGGNEQYF	TGCAGCGTTGAACGGGGGGGGAACGAGCAGTACTTC
TRBV28	TRBD1	few	TRBJ2-7	CASGADRGFSYEQYF	TGTGCCAGCGGGGCGGACAGGGGCTTCTCCTACGAGCAGTACTTC
TRBV27	-	-	TRBJ2-7	CASSPYRSPTYEQYF	TGTGCCAGCAGTCCCTATCGGTCACCAACGTACGAGCAGTACTTC
TRBV19	TRBD2	-	TRBJ2-7	CASSMGGSHYEQYF	TGTGCCAGTAGTATGGGCGGGAGCCACTACGAGCAGTACTTC
TRBV19	-	-	TRBJ1-2	CASSIEASYGYTF	TGTGCCAGTAGTATAGAGGCAAGCTATGGCTACACCTTC
TRBV7-9	-	few	TRBJ2-4	CASKKDSSKNIQYF	TGTGCCAGCAAGAAGGACAGCTCCAAAAACATTCAGTACTTC
TRBV9	TRBD1	few	TRBJ1-3	CASSQGTGAYGNTIYF	TGTGCCAGCAGCCAAGGGACAGGGGCCTATGGAAACACCATATATTTT
TRBV27	TRBD2	-	TRBJ2-1	CASSLSGTSGRIEQFF	TGTGCCAGCAGTTTATCCGGGACTAGCGGGAGGATTGAGCAGTTCTTC
TRBV27	-	medium-sized	TRBJ1-1	CASSLRSRRNEAFF	TGTGCCAGCAGTTTAAGGTCCAGACGAAATGAAGCTTTCTTT
TRBV7-8	TRBD1	-	TRBJ1-1	CASSLGGTGGTEAFF	TGTGCCAGCAGCTTAGGGGGGACAGGGGGCACTGAAGCTTTCTTT
TRBV18	-	-	TRBJ2-1	CASSTTEDEQFF	TGTGCCAGCTCGACGACTGAGGATGAGCAGTTCTTC
TRBV5-4	TRBD1	-	TRBJ1-4	CASSTPGQGREKLFF	TGTGCCAGCAGCACACCGGGACAGGGTCGAGAAAAACTGTTTTTT
TRBV29-1	TRBD1	-	TRBJ1-1	CSVLQGANTEAFF	TGCAGCGTTCTACAGGGGGCGAACACTGAAGCTTTCTTT
TRBV19	TRBD2	-	TRBJ2-2	CASTLAGVAGGELFF	TGTGCCAGTACTTTAGCGGGAGTCGCGGGCGGGGAGCTGTTTTTT
TRBV10-3	TRBD1	-	TRBJ1-1	CAIRDRVWSEAFF	TGTGCCATCAGGGACAGGGTATGGTCTGAAGCTTTCTTT
TRBV6-5	TRBD1	-	TRBJ1-4	CASRSTGGYEKLFF	TGTGCCAGCAGATCTACAGGGGGGTATGAAAAACTGTTTTTT
TRBV9	-	-	TRBJ1-4	CASSLGGLGEKLFF	TGTGCCAGCAGCCTGGGGGGCCTTGGGGAAAAACTGTTTTTT
TRBV4-2	-	few	TRBJ1-1	CASSRGDTEAFF	TGTGCCAGCTCCCGAGGGGACACTGAAGCTTTCTTT
TRBV2	TRBD1	-	TRBJ1-3	CASSGDRGNTIYF	TGTGCCAGCAGCGGGGACAGGGGGAACACCATATATTTT
TRBV19	-	-	TRBJ1-5	CASRPGWGQPQHF	TGTGCCAGTAGACCAGGGTGGGGTCAGCCCCAGCATTTT
TRBV9	-	-	TRBJ2-1	CASSVTGGTYNEQFF	TGTGCCAGCAGCGTAACTGGGGGGACCTACAATGAGCAGTTCTTC
TRBV7-3	TRBD2	few	TRBJ2-5	CASSLLAGGGETQYF	TGTGCCAGCAGCCTTCTAGCGGGAGGAGGGGAGACCCAGTACTTC
TRBV5-1	-	-	TRBJ2-1	CASSLAESRYNEQFF	TGCGCCAGCAGCTTAGCAGAATCTCGGTACAATGAGCAGTTCTTC
TRBV7-2	-	-	TRBJ2-5	CASSLGRGASQETQYF	TGTGCCAGCAGCTTAGGCAGGGGGGCATCCCAAGAGACCCAGTACTTC
TRBV6-1	-	-	TRBJ2-3	CASSETGRGFTDTQYF	TGTGCCAGCAGTGAAACGGGAAGAGGTTTCACAGATACGCAGTATTTT
TRBV19	-	-	TRBJ2-7	CASSSGRGYEQYF	TGTGCCAGTAGTTCTGGGAGAGGCTACGAGCAGTACTTC
TRBV19	-	-	TRBJ2-2	CASHRQYSGSGELFF	TGTGCCAGCCATAGACAGTACAGTGGGTCCGGGGAGCTGTTTTTT
TRBV28	-	-	TRBJ1-4	CASTLGGANEKLFF	TGTGCCAGCACCTTAGGGGGAGCTAATGAAAAACTGTTTTTT
TRBV5-1	-	once	TRBJ1-3	CASSLDGDSGNTIYF	TGCGCCAGCAGCTTGGACGGGGATTCTGGAAACACCATATATTTT
TRBV7-2	-	few	TRBJ1-2	CASSLQYYGYTF	TGTGCCAGCAGCTTGCAGTACTATGGCTACACCTTC
TRBV5-8	TRBD2	-	TRBJ2-1	CASSLGLAGANEQFF	TGTGCCAGCAGCTTGGGACTAGCGGGAGCGAATGAGCAGTTCTTC
TRBV7-8	TRBD1	few	TRBJ2-1	CASSFSTGGYNEQFF	TGTGCCAGCAGCTTTTCCACAGGGGGCTACAATGAGCAGTTCTTC
TRBV10-2	-	-	TRBJ2-5	CASTIRGKETQYF	TGCGCCAGCACGATTAGGGGGAAAGAGACCCAGTACTTC
TRBV10-3	-	-	TRBJ1-1	CAISERGHTEAFF	TGTGCCATCAGTGAGCGGGGGCACACTGAAGCTTTCTTT
TRBV27	TRBD1	-	TRBJ2-5	CASSSGQGRQETQYF	TGTGCCAGCAGTTCGGGACAGGGAAGACAAGAGACCCAGTACTTC
TRBV5-8	-	-	TRBJ1-5	CASSLDDQPQHF	TGTGCCAGCAGCCTGGACGATCAGCCCCAGCATTTT
TRBV7-7	-	-	TRBJ2-1	CARAGWNEQFF	TGTGCCAGAGCCGGGTGGAATGAGCAGTTCTTC
TRBV6-1	-	-	TRBJ2-5	CASSRGGQLQETQYF	TGTGCCAGCAGTCGCGGTGGGCAGTTACAAGAGACCCAGTACTTC
TRBV15	-	-	TRBJ2-4	CATSRGQGFASHQNIQYF	TGTGCCACCAGCAGAGGACAAGGGTTCGCTTCTCACCAAAACATTCAGTACTTC